This T cell receptor (beta chain) was recorded in a study of shared clonotypes between healthy human individuals. Notes on the study in general: The sole specimen, blood, was sampled, and tissue repertoires likely differ. What naive subsets generally showed was a larger estimated richness than memory subsets showed.

In the original workflow: Junction-only sequences produced by ImmunoSEQ had no quality scores, so filtering differed. Only in-frame clones appear in the TCRdb table, and some are missing; sequencing was by immunoSEQ multiplex PCR. The V and J calls and clone size were taken over from that table, and D and trimming were inferred from the DNA. The table has around 700,000 clones, roughly 70% seen once. Per the germline V gene, CDR1 is SGHTA and CDR2 is FQGTGA. This CDR3 comprises 13 residues. Deletions cut 5 bases from V and 4 bases from J, with 9 bases between. In the case of this clone: What it binds is not known.

Sequenced: memory CD4+ T cells sorted from blood. The sample's subset: CD45RA-negative fraction. This rearrangement joins TRBV7-3 to TRBJ2-1, with D maybe TRBD2 (5 bases). The receptor was derived from a woman aged 30 to 39 in good health. The CDR3 protein is CASSIGLYNEQFF. In nucleotides, the CDR3 is TGTGCCAGCAGCATTGGACTTTACAATGAGCAGTTCTTC.